This is a list of T cell receptor beta chains from one sample in a study of OX40 agonist ivuxolimab in advanced cancers. The method was immunoSEQ multiplex PCR; TCRdb's version includes in-frame clones alone and lacks a portion of them. The table lists 66,000 or so clones, roughly 85% of them singletons, with over 4% in the top ten. The material was CD4+ or CD8+ T cells sorted from blood, obtained in a trial of the OX40 agonist ivuxolimab. The receptors here all came from an adult with an advanced solid tumor such as melanoma, head and neck, liver or kidney cancer. Both conserved end residues are part of each CDR3. Fields, in order: CDR3 length, clone size, D gene, J gene, V gene, CDR3 protein, CDR3 DNA. A D gene is named only where the DNA matches it firmly. Only part of the rows carry a size: once, few, many, or a class if the clone is expanded.

>14|NA|NA|TRBJ1-1|TRBV4-2
CASSQPDGNTEAFF
TGTGCCAGCAGCCAACCCGACGGGAACACTGAAGCTTTCTTT
>15|NA|TRBD1|TRBJ2-5|TRBV28
CASSLETGWQETQYF
TGTGCCAGCAGTCTTGAGACAGGGTGGCAAGAGACCCAGTACTTC
>15|NA|TRBD2|TRBJ2-1|TRBV4-2
CASSHRLAGVNEQFF
TGTGCCAGCAGCCACCGACTAGCGGGAGTAAATGAGCAGTTCTTC
>12|NA|NA|TRBJ2-7|TRBV7-3
CASSSSGNEQYF
TGTGCCAGCAGCTCCTCGGGCAACGAGCAGTACTTC
>15|NA|NA|TRBJ2-3|TRBV19
CASRQGGGITDTQYF
TGTGCCAGTAGACAGGGAGGGGGAATCACAGATACGCAGTATTTT
>13|NA|TRBD1|TRBJ2-7|TRBV30
CAWSVGTGYEQYF
TGTGCCTGGAGTGTCGGGACAGGCTACGAGCAGTACTTC
>13|NA|NA|TRBJ1-2|TRBV28
CASSLYPNYGYTF
TGTGCCAGCAGTTTGTACCCTAACTATGGCTACACCTTC
>15|NA|NA|TRBJ1-3|TRBV18
CASSRDGLSGNTIYF
TGTGCCAGCTCTCGGGACGGACTCTCTGGAAACACCATATATTTT
>13|once|TRBD1|TRBJ2-7|TRBV7-8
CASKETGLYEQYF
TGTGCCAGCAAGGAGACAGGGCTCTACGAGCAGTACTTC
>16|NA|TRBD2|TRBJ2-1|TRBV4-3
CASSQEWRGVFDEQFF
TGCGCCAGCAGCCAAGAATGGCGGGGGGTTTTCGATGAGCAGTTCTTC
>18|NA|TRBD1|TRBJ1-6|TRBV15
CATESSRDRGRGKSPLHF
TGTGCCACCGAATCTAGTAGGGACAGGGGAAGAGGAAAATCACCCCTCCACTTT
>13|NA|NA|TRBJ2-3|TRBV7-9
CAYGGTRTDTQYF
TGTGCATACGGCGGGACCCGCACAGATACGCAGTATTTT
>14|once|NA|TRBJ2-7|TRBV5-6
CASSLVGQPYEQYF
TGTGCCAGCAGCTTGGTAGGACAGCCCTACGAGCAGTACTTC
>14|NA|NA|TRBJ2-2|TRBV18
CASSELGNTGELFF
TGTGCCAGCTCAGAGCTGGGGAACACCGGGGAGCTGTTTTTT
>16|medium-sized|TRBD2|TRBJ2-7|TRBV4-2
CASSQAGTRGLEEQYF
TGTGCCAGCAGCCAAGCCGGGACTAGGGGGTTAGAGGAGCAGTACTTC
>14|once|TRBD1|TRBJ2-1|TRBV5-8
CASSLHGQGTRQFF
TGTGCCAGCAGCTTGCATGGACAGGGAACAAGGCAGTTCTTC
>17|NA|NA|TRBJ1-2|TRBV27
CASSSLEAGTSADGYTF
TGTGCCAGCAGTTCTCTGGAGGCCGGGACCTCAGCAGATGGCTACACCTTC
>18|NA|NA|TRBJ2-2|TRBV27
CASSFLPPAGANTGELFF
TGTGCCAGCAGTTTTCTGCCCCCGGCCGGGGCGAACACCGGGGAGCTGTTTTTT
>16|NA|NA|TRBJ2-1|TRBV7-3
CASSLGLRSVPMRQFF
TGTGCCAGCAGCTTAGGGTTACGGTCCGTACCAATGAGGCAGTTCTTC
>15|NA|NA|TRBJ2-6|TRBV27
CASSLKASGANVLTF
TGTGCCAGCAGTTTGAAGGCCTCTGGGGCCAACGTCCTGACTTTC
>14|NA|NA|TRBJ1-6|TRBV11-2
CASAPLDSNSPLHF
TGTGCCAGCGCCCCGTTGGACAGCAATTCACCCCTCCACTTT
>14|NA|NA|TRBJ2-7|TRBV5-6
CASSPTIPSYEQYF
TGTGCCAGCAGCCCAACAATTCCGTCCTACGAGCAGTACTTC
>14|NA|NA|TRBJ2-2|TRBV6-5
CASRAQGGTGELFF
TGTGCCAGCAGGGCCCAGGGAGGCACCGGGGAGCTGTTTTTT
>14|NA|NA|TRBJ2-7|TRBV5-4
CASSLAGIAYEQYF
TGTGCCAGCAGCTTGGCAGGGATAGCTTACGAGCAGTACTTC
>13|once|NA|TRBJ2-5|TRBV5-4
CASSLRDQETQYF
TGTGCCAGCAGCTTGCGCGATCAAGAGACCCAGTACTTC
>16|NA|TRBD1|TRBJ1-6|TRBV5-1
CASSPVGQGGGSPLHF
TGCGCCAGCAGCCCTGTAGGACAGGGGGGCGGTTCACCCCTCCACTTT
>17|NA|NA|TRBJ2-3|TRBV28
CASAPPRRGVGTDTQYF
TGTGCCAGCGCCCCCCCGAGGAGGGGGGTAGGGACAGATACGCAGTATTTT